This T cell receptor (beta chain) was captured by sequencing in a study of human T cells and chemical hapten exposure. Study overall: Patients had diphenylcyclopropenone applied to the scalp weekly throughout the roughly 23-week study.

Study observations and caveats: Expanded TCRs created a significantly greater count of big CDR3 similarity clusters than controls did.

Per the study methods: A per-sample median of around 88,000 TCRs was observed, with counts ranging from roughly 23,224 to 750,000. TCRdb called the RACE reads again in MiXCR, with one record for every CDR3 protein. TCRdb's processing, not the authors' own work, is the source of the V and J calls. The sample shows 150,000 or so distinct CDR3 sequences, about 15% of them seen only once. Time point here: patch test 1, 2 weeks after DPC sensitization. Treatment denoted: therapeutic diphenylcyclopropenone sensitization with weekly scalp DPC. This clonotype was seen repeatedly, ten times or more. Its antigen is currently unknown. The ends lost 8 bases at V and 8 bases at J; junction bases unmatched: 11. The CDR3 loop spans 14 amino acids.

This sequence originates from a young woman with alopecia areata. Some clones in this sample may be carry-over from other donors' samples. The sequencing used whole blood, collected in connection with sensitization to the hapten diphenylcyclopropenone (DPC). The chain employs TRBV12-3 or TRBV12-4 and TRBJ2-2; TRBD1 agrees at 7 bases. The CDR3, as DNA: TGTGCCAGCTCTGACAGGGCATGGGCTGGGGAGCTGTTTTTT. Translated: CASSDRAWAGELFF.